This is a list of T cell receptor beta chains from one sample in a study of STAT3 mutations in large granular lymphocyte leukemia. Method: immunoSEQ multiplex PCR; TCRdb's copy keeps in-frame clones and lacks some. The repertoire holds approximately 1,100 clones, with about 44% as singletons. The sample was peripheral blood mononuclear cells. The receptors originated from a male patient between 45 and 60 years old with T-cell large granular lymphocyte leukemia. Some clones in this sample may be carry-over from other donors' samples. Each CDR3 is given with its conserved first and last residue. Fields, in order: CDR3 DNA, CDR3 protein, D gene, V gene, J gene, clone size. D genes are given only for firm matches. Clone size is shown for a subset of rows, as once, few, many or a class of expanded clone.

CDR3nt: TGTGCCAGCAGCTTGAGGAGGCTAGCGGGTCTAAGAGGGCAAGAGACCCAGTACTTC
CDR3aa: CASSLRRLAGLRGQETQYF
d_gene: TRBD2
v_gene: TRBV5-4
j_gene: TRBJ2-5
abundance: .

CDR3nt: TGTGCCAGCATCGGGGGTCGGGACGGTGAAGCTTTCTTT
CDR3aa: CASIGGRDGEAFF
d_gene: .
v_gene: TRBV6-1
j_gene: TRBJ1-1
abundance: few

CDR3nt: TGCGCCAGCAGACCAGACCCCGACATGGCGCGCTATGGCTACACCTTC
CDR3aa: CASRPDPDMARYGYTF
d_gene: .
v_gene: TRBV5-1
j_gene: TRBJ1-2
abundance: .

CDR3nt: TGCAGCGTTGATGGGGTAGCGGGAGTCACGCAGTATTTT
CDR3aa: CSVDGVAGVTQYF
d_gene: TRBD2
v_gene: TRBV29-1
j_gene: TRBJ2-3
abundance: .

CDR3nt: TGCGCCAGCAGCTTGGAACTAGCGGGAGTCCTTGGGGACAATGAGCAGTTCTTC
CDR3aa: CASSLELAGVLGDNEQFF
d_gene: TRBD2
v_gene: TRBV5-1
j_gene: TRBJ2-1
abundance: .

CDR3nt: TGTGCTAGTGGTTCGGGGTCACAAGAGACCCAGTACTTC
CDR3aa: CASGSGSQETQYF
d_gene: .
v_gene: TRBV12-5
j_gene: TRBJ2-5
abundance: .

CDR3nt: TGTGCCAGCTCACTATCGGCCCAAGAGACCCAGTACTTC
CDR3aa: CASSLSAQETQYF
d_gene: .
v_gene: TRBV18
j_gene: TRBJ2-5
abundance: .

CDR3nt: TGTGCCAGCAGCCCCGAAGGTGAGCAGTTCTTC
CDR3aa: CASSPEGEQFF
d_gene: .
v_gene: TRBV7-9
j_gene: TRBJ2-1
abundance: few

CDR3nt: TGCAGCGTTGAACGGGAAGAGGAGCAGTACTTC
CDR3aa: CSVEREEEQYF
d_gene: .
v_gene: TRBV29-1
j_gene: TRBJ2-7
abundance: .

CDR3nt: TGTGCCTGGAGTGCAGGTTTGCCGGAAGGCTACACCTTC
CDR3aa: CAWSAGLPEGYTF
d_gene: .
v_gene: TRBV30
j_gene: TRBJ1-2
abundance: .

CDR3nt: TGTGCCAGCTCACCAACCCTGACAGGGGGCCGTGAAAAACTGTTTTTT
CDR3aa: CASSPTLTGGREKLFF
d_gene: TRBD1
v_gene: TRBV18
j_gene: TRBJ1-4
abundance: .

CDR3nt: TGCGCCAGCAGCCAAGGACAGGGAATCACAGATACGCAGTATTTT
CDR3aa: CASSQGQGITDTQYF
d_gene: TRBD1
v_gene: TRBV4-3
j_gene: TRBJ2-3
abundance: .

CDR3nt: TGTGCCAGCTCGTACCAAGAGACCCAGTACTTC
CDR3aa: CASSYQETQYF
d_gene: .
v_gene: TRBV18
j_gene: TRBJ2-5
abundance: .

CDR3nt: TGTGCCAACCCCCCTAGCGGGAGGTACAATGAGCAGTTCTTC
CDR3aa: CANPPSGRYNEQFF
d_gene: TRBD2
v_gene: TRBV2
j_gene: TRBJ2-1
abundance: few

CDR3nt: TGTGCCGTCTTCCGGGAGGGTGTCTACAATGAGCAGTTCTTC
CDR3aa: CAVFREGVYNEQFF
d_gene: TRBD2
v_gene: TRBV30
j_gene: TRBJ2-1
abundance: .

CDR3nt: TGCAGCGTTCATGAGCGGGACTCTGGGGCCAACGTCCTGACTTTC
CDR3aa: CSVHERDSGANVLTF
d_gene: TRBD2
v_gene: TRBV29-1
j_gene: TRBJ2-6
abundance: once

CDR3nt: TGTGCCAGCAGTTTCTCCCATAGGGAGCGTCTCTACAATGAGCAGTTCTTC
CDR3aa: CASSFSHRERLYNEQFF
d_gene: .
v_gene: TRBV28
j_gene: TRBJ2-1
abundance: few

CDR3nt: TGTGCCAGCAGCTTGGGAGCGGGACCATACAATGAGCAGTTCTTC
CDR3aa: CASSLGAGPYNEQFF
d_gene: TRBD2
v_gene: TRBV5-4
j_gene: TRBJ2-1
abundance: few

CDR3nt: TGCAGTGCTAGCCCGGCTCAAGGCTACACCTTC
CDR3aa: CSASPAQGYTF
d_gene: .
v_gene: TRBV20-1
j_gene: TRBJ1-2
abundance: few

CDR3nt: TGTGCCAGCAGTCCCCAGGGCTACGAGCAGTACTTC
CDR3aa: CASSPQGYEQYF
d_gene: .
v_gene: TRBV5-5
j_gene: TRBJ2-7
abundance: large

CDR3nt: TGCGCCAGCAGCCCTACGGGACAGGGGGACTCCTACGAGCAGTACTTC
CDR3aa: CASSPTGQGDSYEQYF
d_gene: TRBD1
v_gene: TRBV5-1
j_gene: TRBJ2-7
abundance: .

CDR3nt: TGCGCCAGCAGCCCCCGGGGAGCCTACGAGCAGTACTTC
CDR3aa: CASSPRGAYEQYF
d_gene: .
v_gene: TRBV5-1
j_gene: TRBJ2-7
abundance: once

CDR3nt: TGTGCCAGCAGTTTATCGGACAGATTTTCCTACGAGCAGTACTTC
CDR3aa: CASSLSDRFSYEQYF
d_gene: .
v_gene: TRBV28
j_gene: TRBJ2-7
abundance: few

CDR3nt: TGTGCCAGCAGTCCGACCGTGGAAGACGAGCAGTACTTC
CDR3aa: CASSPTVEDEQYF
d_gene: .
v_gene: TRBV27
j_gene: TRBJ2-7
abundance: .

CDR3nt: TGTGCCAGCAGTTTATCATCAACCATAATTCTCTCTGGGGCCAACGTCCTGACTTTC
CDR3aa: CASSLSSTIILSGANVLTF
d_gene: .
v_gene: TRBV27
j_gene: TRBJ2-6
abundance: .

CDR3nt: TGTGCCAGCAGCTTACGAGCGGGGAAGAGCTCCTACGAGCAGTACTTC
CDR3aa: CASSLRAGKSSYEQYF
d_gene: TRBD2
v_gene: TRBV13
j_gene: TRBJ2-7
abundance: .

CDR3nt: TGTGCCAGCTCACCAACCGGGACTAGGGGGGAGACCCAGTACTTC
CDR3aa: CASSPTGTRGETQYF
d_gene: TRBD2
v_gene: TRBV18
j_gene: TRBJ2-5
abundance: .

CDR3nt: TGTGCCAGCAGCAAATACGGCAGGGTCTATGGCTACACCTTC
CDR3aa: CASSKYGRVYGYTF
d_gene: .
v_gene: TRBV21-1
j_gene: TRBJ1-2
abundance: few

CDR3nt: TGTGCCAGCAGCCCCCAGTGGGGTCCCGGTCCAGATACGCAGTATTTT
CDR3aa: CASSPQWGPGPDTQYF
d_gene: .
v_gene: TRBV9
j_gene: TRBJ2-3
abundance: .